The sample holds many counts of the clone carrying this T cell receptor beta chain. These data are taken from a study of regulatory T cells in long-lasting Graves disease. Study-wide context: Patients newly diagnosed with Graves' had been on antithyroid drugs for under 3 months.

As to time point: newly diagnosed GD, antithyroid drugs for less than 3 months. Researchers made the TCR library from RNA that was extracted from PBMCs. Investigators prepared the TCR beta libraries by applying iRepertoire HTBI primers and Arm-PCR of CDR3 regions. TCRdb re-derived calls from the multiplex PCR reads in MiXCR, one entry per CDR3 protein. The profile shows some 500,000 distinct CDR3 sequences, roughly 13% of them singletons. These same data were also listed under a study on T cells in Graves' hyperthyroidism and ophthalmopathy.

The sequences come from peripheral blood mononuclear cells (PBMCs), collected at new diagnosis, from a patient treated with antithyroid drugs. The clonotype comes from a man between 25 and 39 years old with Graves disease.

CDR3 amino acids: CASSLGPGQGSYEQYF. CDR3 sequence (DNA): TGCGCCAGCAGCTTGGGTCCGGGACAGGGTTCCTACGAGCAGTACTTC. The chain recombines TRBV5-1 with TRBJ2-7; TRBD1 matches 9 bases. CDR1 SGHRS and CDR2 YFSETQ come from the germline V gene. The CDR3 is made up of 16 amino acids. J gave up 1 base and V 0 bases, and 5 bases lay outside the gene matches.